This TCR beta chain derives from a study of shared T cell receptors in the human thymus. V dropped 5 bases and J dropped 5; count of bases not matched to a gene: 6. CDR3 length: 14 amino acids. Germline CDR1 and CDR2: SGHNT and YENEEA. Measured with immunoSEQ multiplex PCR; TCRdb has only the in-frame clones, and not every one. The table includes approximately 660,000 clones, around 87% detected once. This sample also belongs to another study, concerning human thymus T cells. Turning to that study: Apparent bias marked the V and J gene usage of thymic and blood repertoires.

Material for sequencing was thymocytes. The receptor was isolated from a boy younger than two with a congenital heart defect. J is TRBJ2-1 and V is TRBV11-3, with TRBD2 matching over 7 bases. The CDR3 DNA sequence: TGTGCCAGCAGCCCCACTAGCGCCCACAATGAGCAGTTCTTC. Translation gives CASSPTSAHNEQFF.